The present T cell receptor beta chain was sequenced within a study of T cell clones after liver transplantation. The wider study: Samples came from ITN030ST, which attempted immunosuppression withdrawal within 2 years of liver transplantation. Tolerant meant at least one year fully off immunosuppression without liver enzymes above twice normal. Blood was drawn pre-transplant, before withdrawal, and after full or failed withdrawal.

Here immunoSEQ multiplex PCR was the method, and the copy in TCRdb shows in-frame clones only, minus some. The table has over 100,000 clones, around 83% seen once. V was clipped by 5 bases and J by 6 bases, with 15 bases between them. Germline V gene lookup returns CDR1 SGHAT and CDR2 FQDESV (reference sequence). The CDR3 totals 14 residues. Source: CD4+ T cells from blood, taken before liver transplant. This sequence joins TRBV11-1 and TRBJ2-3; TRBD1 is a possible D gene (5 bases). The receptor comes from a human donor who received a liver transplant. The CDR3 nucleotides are TGTGCCAGCAGCCCATCAATGGGGCGTGATACGCAGTATTTT. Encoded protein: CASSPSMGRDTQYF.